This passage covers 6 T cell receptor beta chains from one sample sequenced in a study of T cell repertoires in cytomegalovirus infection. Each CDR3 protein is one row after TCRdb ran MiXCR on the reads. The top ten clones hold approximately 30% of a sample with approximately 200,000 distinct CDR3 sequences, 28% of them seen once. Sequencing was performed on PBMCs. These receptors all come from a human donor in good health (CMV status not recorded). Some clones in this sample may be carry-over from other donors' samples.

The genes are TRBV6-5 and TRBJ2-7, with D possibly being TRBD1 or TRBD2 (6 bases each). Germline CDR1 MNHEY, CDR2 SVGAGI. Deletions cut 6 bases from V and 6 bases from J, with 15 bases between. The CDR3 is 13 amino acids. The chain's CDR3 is CASRLEGGSEQYF. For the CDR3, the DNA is TGTGCCAGCAGGCTCGAGGGGGGAAGCGAGCAGTACTTC.

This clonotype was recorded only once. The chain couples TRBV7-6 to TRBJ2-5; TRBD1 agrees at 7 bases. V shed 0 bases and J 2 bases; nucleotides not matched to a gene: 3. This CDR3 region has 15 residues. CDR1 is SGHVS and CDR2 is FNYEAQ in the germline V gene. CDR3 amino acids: CASSLAEGQQETQYF. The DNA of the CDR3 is TGTGCCAGCAGCTTAGCCGAGGGACAGCAAGAGACCCAGTACTTC.

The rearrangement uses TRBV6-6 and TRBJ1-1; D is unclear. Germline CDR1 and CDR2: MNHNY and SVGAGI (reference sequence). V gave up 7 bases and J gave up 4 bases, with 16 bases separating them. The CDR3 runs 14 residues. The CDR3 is CASTQEGLGTEAFF. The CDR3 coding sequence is TGTGCCAGCACCCAGGAGGGTCTGGGCACTGAAGCTTTCTTT.

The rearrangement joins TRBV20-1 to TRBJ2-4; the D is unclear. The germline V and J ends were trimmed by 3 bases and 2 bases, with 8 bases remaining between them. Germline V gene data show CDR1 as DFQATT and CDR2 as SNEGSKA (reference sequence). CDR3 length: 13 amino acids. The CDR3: CSASSRSKNIQYF. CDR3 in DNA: TGCAGTGCTAGTAGCAGGTCCAAAAACATTCAGTACTTC.

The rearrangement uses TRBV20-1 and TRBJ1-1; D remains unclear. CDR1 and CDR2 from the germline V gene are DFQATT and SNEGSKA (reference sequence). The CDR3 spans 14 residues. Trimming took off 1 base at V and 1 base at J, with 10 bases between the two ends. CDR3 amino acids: CSARVGQTNTEAFF. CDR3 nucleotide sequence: TGCAGTGCTAGAGTGGGCCAGACGAACACTGAAGCTTTCTTT.

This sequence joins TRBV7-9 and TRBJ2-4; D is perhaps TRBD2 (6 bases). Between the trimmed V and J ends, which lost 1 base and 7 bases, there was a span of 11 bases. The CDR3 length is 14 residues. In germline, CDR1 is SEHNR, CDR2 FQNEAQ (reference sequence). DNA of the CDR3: TGTGCCAGCAGCTTAGGGGATGGGGGGAACATTCAGTACTTC. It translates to CASSLGDGGNIQYF.